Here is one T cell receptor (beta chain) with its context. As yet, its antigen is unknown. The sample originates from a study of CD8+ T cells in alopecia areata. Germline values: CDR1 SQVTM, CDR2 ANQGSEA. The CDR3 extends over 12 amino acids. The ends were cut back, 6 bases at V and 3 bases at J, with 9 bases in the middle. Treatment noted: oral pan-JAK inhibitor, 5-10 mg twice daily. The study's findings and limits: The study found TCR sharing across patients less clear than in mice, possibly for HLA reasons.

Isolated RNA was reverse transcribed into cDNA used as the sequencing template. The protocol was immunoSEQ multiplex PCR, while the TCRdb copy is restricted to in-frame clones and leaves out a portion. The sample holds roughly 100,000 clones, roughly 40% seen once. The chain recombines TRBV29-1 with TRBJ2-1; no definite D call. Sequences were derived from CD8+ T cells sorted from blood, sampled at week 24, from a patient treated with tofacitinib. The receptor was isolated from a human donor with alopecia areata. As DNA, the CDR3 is TGCAGCGTACCCCTGGGCTACAATGAGCAGTTCTTC. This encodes CSVPLGYNEQFF.